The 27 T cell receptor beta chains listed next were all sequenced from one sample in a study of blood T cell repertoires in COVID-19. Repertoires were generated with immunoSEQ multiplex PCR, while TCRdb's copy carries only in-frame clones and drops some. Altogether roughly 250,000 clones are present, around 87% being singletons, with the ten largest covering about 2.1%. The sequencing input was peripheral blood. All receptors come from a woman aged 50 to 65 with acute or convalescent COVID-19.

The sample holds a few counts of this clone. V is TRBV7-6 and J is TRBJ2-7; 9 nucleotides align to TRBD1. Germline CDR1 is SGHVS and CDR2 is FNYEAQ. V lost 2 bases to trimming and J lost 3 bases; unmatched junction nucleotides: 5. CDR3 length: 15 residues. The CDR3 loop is CASSLRDRDIYEQYF. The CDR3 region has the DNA TGTGCCAGCAGCTTACGGGACAGGGATATCTACGAGCAGTACTTC. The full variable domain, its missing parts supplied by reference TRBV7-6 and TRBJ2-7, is GAGVSQSPRYKVTKRGQDVALRCDPISGHVSLYWYRQALGQGPEFLTYFNYEAQQDKSGLPNDRFSAERPEGSISTLTIQRTEQRDSAMYRCASSLRDRDIYEQYFGPGTRLTVT.

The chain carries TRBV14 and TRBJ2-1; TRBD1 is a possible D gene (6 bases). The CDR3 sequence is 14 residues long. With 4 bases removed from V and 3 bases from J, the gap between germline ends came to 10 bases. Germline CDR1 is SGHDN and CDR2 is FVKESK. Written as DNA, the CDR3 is TGTGCCAGCAGCCCCAGACAGGACTACAATGAGCAGTTCTTC. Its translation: CASSPRQDYNEQFF.

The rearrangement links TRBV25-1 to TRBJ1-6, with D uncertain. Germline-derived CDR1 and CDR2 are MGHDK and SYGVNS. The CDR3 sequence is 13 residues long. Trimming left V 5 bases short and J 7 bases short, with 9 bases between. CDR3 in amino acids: CASSTHSNSPLHF. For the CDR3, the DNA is TGTGCCAGCAGTACTCACTCGAATTCACCCCTCCACTTT.

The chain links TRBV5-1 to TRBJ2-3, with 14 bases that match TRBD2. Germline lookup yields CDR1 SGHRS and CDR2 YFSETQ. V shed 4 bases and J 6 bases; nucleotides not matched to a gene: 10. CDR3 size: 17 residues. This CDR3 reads CASSSSGTSGSGDTQYF. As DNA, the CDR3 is TGCGCCAGCAGCAGCTCCGGGACTAGCGGGAGTGGGGATACGCAGTATTTT.

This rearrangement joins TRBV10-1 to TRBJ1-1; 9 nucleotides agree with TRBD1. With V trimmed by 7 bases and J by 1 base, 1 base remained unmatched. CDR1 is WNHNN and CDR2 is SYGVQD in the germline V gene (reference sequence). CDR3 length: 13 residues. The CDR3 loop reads CASTDRGNTEAFF. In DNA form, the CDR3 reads TGCGCCAGCACGGACAGGGGGAACACTGAAGCTTTCTTT.

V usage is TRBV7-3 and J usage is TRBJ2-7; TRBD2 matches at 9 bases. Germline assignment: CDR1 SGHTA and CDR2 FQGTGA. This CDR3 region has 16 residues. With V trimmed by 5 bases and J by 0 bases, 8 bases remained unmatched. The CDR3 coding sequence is TGTGCCAGCAGCCTAAAAGCGGGAGGTCTCTCCTACGAGCAGTACTTC. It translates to CASSLKAGGLSYEQYF.

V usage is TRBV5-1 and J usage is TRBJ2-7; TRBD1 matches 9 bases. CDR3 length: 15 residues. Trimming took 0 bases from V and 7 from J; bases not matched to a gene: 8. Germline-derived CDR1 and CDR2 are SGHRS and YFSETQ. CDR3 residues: CASSLATGTGQEQYF. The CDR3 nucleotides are TGCGCCAGCAGCTTGGCAACCGGGACAGGGCAAGAGCAGTACTTC. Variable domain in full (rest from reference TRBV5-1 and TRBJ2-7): KAGVTQTPRYLIKTRGQQVTLSCSPISGHRSVSWYQQTPGQGLQFLFEYFSETQRNKGNFPGRFSGRQFSNSRSEMNVSTLELGDSALYLCASSLATGTGQEQYFGPGTRLTVT.

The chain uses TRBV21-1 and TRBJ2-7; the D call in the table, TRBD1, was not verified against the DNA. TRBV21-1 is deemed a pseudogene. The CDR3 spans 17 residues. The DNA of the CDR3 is TGTGCCAGCAGCTTACCCCCTTCGACAGAGCCCCCCTACGAGCAGTACTTC. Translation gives CASSLPPSTEPPYEQYF.

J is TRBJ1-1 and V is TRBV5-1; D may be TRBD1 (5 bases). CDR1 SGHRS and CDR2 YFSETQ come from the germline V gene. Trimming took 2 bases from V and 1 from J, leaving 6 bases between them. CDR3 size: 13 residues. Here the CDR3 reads CASSFRANTEAFF. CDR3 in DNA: TGCGCCAGCAGCTTCAGGGCGAACACTGAAGCTTTCTTT.

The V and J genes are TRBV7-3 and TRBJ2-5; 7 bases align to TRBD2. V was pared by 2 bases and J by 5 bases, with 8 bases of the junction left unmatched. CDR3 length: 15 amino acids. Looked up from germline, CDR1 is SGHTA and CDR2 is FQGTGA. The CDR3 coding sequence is TGTGCCAGCAGCTTAGAGGGAGGGTCTAGGGAGACCCAGTACTTC. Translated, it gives CASSLEGGSRETQYF.

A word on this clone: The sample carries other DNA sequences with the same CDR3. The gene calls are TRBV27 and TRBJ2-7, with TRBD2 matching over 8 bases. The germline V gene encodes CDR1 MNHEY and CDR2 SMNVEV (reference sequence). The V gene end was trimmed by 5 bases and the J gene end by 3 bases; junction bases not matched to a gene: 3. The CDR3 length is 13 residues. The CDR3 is CASSRTSGYEQYF. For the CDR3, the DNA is TGTGCCAGCAGTCGCACTAGCGGCTACGAGCAGTACTTC.

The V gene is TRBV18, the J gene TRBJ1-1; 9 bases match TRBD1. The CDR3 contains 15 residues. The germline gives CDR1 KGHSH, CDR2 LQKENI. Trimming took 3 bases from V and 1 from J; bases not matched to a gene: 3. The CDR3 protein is CASSPGGQGNTEAFF. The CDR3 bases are TGTGCCAGCTCACCTGGGGGACAGGGGAACACTGAAGCTTTCTTT.

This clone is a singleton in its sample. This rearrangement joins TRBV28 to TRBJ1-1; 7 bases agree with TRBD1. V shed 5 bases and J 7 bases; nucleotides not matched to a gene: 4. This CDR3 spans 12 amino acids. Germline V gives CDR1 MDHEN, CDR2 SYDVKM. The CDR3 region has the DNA TGTGCCAGCAGTCTCCGGGACAGTGAAGCTTTCTTT. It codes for CASSLRDSEAFF.

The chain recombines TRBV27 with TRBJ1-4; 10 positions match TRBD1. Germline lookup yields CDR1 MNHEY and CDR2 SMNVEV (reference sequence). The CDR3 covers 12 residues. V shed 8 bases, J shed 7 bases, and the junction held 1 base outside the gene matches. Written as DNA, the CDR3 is TGTGCCAGCCGGACAGGGGGTGAAAAACTGTTTTTT. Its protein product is CASRTGGEKLFF.

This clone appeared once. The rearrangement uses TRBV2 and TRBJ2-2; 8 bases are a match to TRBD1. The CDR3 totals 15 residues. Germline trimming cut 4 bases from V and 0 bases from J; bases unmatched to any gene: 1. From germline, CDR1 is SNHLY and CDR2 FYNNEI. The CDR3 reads CASSGQGTNTGELFF. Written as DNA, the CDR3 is TGTGCCAGCAGTGGACAGGGGACGAACACCGGGGAGCTGTTTTTT.

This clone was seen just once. The CDR3 nucleotides read TGTGCCAGCAGTGATTTCGGGGTTGGGAACACTGAAGCTTTCTTT. Translated, it gives CASSDFGVGNTEAFF. The chain couples TRBV2 to TRBJ1-1; D is uncertain. CDR1 SNHLY and CDR2 FYNNEI come from the germline V gene. The CDR3 has 15 amino acids. V lost 3 bases, J lost 1 base, and 12 bases lay in between. The full variable domain, rest sourced from reference TRBV2 and TRBJ1-1, is EPEVTQTPSHQVTQMGQEVILRCVPISNHLYFYWYRQILGQKVEFLVSFYNNEISEKSEIFDDQFSVERPDGSNFTLKIRSTKLEDSAMYFCASSDFGVGNTEAFFGQGTRLTVV.

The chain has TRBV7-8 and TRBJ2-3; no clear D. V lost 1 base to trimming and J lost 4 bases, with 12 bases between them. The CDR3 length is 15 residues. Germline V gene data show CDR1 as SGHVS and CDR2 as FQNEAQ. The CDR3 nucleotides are TGTGCCAGCAGCTTAGGGCTAGATTTGGCAGATACGCAGTATTTT. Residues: CASSLGLDLADTQYF.

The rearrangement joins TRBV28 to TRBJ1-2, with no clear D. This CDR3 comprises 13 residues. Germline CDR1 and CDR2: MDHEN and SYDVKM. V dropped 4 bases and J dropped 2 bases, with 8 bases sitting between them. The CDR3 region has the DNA TGTGCCAGCAGTTCCCCGGGGAACTATGGCTACACCTTC. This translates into CASSSPGNYGYTF.

CDR3 amino acids: CASSSGQSRTDTQYF. In DNA, the CDR3 is TGTGCCAGCAGCTCCGGACAGTCTCGCACAGATACGCAGTATTTT. This rearrangement joins TRBV7-2 to TRBJ2-3; D perhaps matches TRBD1 (6 bases). Germline CDR1 reads SGHTA; CDR2 reads FQGNSA. With 4 bases removed from V and 1 base from J, the gap between germline ends came to 12 bases. The CDR3 extends over 15 amino acids.

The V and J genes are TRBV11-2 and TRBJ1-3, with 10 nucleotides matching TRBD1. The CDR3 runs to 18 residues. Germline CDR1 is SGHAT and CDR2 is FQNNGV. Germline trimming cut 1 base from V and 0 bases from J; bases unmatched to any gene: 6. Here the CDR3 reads CASSLGRGTGASGNTIYF. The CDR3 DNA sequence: TGTGCCAGCAGCTTAGGGCGTGGGACAGGGGCCTCTGGAAACACCATATATTTT.

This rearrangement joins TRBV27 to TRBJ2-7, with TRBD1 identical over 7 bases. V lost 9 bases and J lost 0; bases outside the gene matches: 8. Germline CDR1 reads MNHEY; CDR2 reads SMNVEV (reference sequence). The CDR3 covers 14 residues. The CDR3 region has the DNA TGTGCCAGTACCCATCGACAGGGCTCCTACGAGCAGTACTTC. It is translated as CASTHRQGSYEQYF.

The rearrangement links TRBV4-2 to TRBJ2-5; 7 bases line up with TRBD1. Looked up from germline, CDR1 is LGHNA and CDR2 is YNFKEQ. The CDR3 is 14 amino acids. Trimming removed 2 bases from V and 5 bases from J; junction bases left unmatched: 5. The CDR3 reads CASSQPSQGETQYF. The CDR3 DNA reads TGTGCCAGCAGCCAACCATCACAGGGGGAGACCCAGTACTTC.

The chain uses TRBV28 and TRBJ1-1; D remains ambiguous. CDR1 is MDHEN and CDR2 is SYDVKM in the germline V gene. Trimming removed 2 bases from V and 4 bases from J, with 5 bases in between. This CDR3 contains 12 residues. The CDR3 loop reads CASSLPVTEAFF. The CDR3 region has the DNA TGTGCCAGCAGTTTACCCGTCACTGAAGCTTTCTTT.

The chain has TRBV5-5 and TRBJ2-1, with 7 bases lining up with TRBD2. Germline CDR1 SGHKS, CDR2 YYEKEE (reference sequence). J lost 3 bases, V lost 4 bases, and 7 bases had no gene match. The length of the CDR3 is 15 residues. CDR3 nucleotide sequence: TGTGCCAGCAGCCTGACGCCTAGCGGCTACAATGAGCAGTTCTTC. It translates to CASSLTPSGYNEQFF.

CDR3 sequence reads: CASSGQDATNEKLFF. CDR3 coding DNA: TGTGCCAGCAGCGGACAGGATGCAACTAATGAAAAACTGTTTTTT. V gene TRBV6-6 combines with J gene TRBJ1-4; TRBD1 agrees at 7 bases. The length of the CDR3 is 15 residues. Germline values: CDR1 MNHNY, CDR2 SVGAGI (reference sequence). V lost 6 bases, J lost 0 bases, and 4 bases stayed unmatched.

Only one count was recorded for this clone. The DNA for the CDR3 is TGCGCCAGCAGCCAAGTGTGGAGGGGGCGCGGTGGGAATTCACCCCTCCACTTT. Encoded protein: CASSQVWRGRGGNSPLHF. The chain carries TRBV4-1 and TRBJ1-6; 7 nucleotides agree with TRBD1. The CDR3 runs to 18 residues. Germline lookup yields CDR1 MGHRA and CDR2 YSYEKL. V dropped 1 base and J dropped 7; count of bases not matched to a gene: 13.

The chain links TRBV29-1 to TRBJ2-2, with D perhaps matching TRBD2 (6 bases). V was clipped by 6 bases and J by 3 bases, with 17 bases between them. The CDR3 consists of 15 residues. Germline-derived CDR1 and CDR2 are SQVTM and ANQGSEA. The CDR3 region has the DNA TGCAGCGTCGGAGGAGGGATTGGGGACACCGGGGAGCTGTTTTTT. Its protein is CSVGGGIGDTGELFF.